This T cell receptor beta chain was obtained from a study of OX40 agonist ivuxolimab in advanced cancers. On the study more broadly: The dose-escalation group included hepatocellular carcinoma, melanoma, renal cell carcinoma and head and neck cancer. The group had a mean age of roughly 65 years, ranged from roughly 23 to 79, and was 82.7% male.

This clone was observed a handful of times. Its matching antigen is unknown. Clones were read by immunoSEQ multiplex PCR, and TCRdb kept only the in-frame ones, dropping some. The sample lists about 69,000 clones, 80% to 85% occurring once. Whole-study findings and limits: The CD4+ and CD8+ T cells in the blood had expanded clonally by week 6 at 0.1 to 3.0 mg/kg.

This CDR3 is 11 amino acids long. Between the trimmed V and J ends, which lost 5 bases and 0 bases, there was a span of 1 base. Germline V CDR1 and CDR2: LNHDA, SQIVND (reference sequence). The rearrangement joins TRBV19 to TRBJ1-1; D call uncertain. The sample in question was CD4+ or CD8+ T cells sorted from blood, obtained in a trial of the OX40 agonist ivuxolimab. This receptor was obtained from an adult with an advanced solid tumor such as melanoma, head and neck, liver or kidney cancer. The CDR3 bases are TGTGCCAGTAGTTTGAACACTGAAGCTTTCTTT. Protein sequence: CASSLNTEAFF.